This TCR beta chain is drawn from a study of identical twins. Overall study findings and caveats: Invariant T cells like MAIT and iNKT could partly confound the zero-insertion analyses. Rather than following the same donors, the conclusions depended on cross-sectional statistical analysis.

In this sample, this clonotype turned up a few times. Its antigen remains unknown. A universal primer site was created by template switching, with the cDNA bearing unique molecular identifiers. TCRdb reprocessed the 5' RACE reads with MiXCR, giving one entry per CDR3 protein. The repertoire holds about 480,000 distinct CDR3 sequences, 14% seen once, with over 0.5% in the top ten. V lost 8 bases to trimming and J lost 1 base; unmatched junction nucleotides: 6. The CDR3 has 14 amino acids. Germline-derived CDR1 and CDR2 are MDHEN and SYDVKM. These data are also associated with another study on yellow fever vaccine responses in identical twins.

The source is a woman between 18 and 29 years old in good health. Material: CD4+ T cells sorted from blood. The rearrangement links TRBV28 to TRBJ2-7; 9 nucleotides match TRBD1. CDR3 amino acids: CASHPGQGSYEQYF. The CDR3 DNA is TGTGCCAGCCATCCGGGACAGGGTTCCTACGAGCAGTACTTC.